The 2 T cell receptor beta chains listed next were all sequenced from one sample in a study of cytotoxic CD8 clonotypes in ibrutinib-treated CLL. Data came from immunoSEQ multiplex PCR; TCRdb stores just in-frame clones and leaves some out. Found here are approximately 32,000 clones, more than 65% of them singletons; the top ten hold about 27%. Sample: PBMCs, taken before ibrutinib treatment. These receptors were collected from a human donor with chronic lymphocytic leukemia.

V usage is TRBV5-6 and J usage is TRBJ1-2; 9 bases match TRBD1. The CDR3 consists of 13 residues. The germline V gene encodes CDR1 SGHDT and CDR2 YYEEEE. V lost 7 bases to trimming and J lost 5 bases; unmatched junction nucleotides: 6. The CDR3 here is CASGLGTGYGYTF. CDR3 nucleotide sequence: TGTGCCAGCGGTTTGGGGACAGGGTATGGCTACACCTTC.

V usage is TRBV5-1 and J usage is TRBJ2-7; 9 bases fit TRBD1. CDR1 SGHRS and CDR2 YFSETQ come from the germline V gene. V lost 5 bases and J lost 4; bases outside the gene matches: 7. This CDR3 spans 14 amino acids. CDR3 in DNA: TGCGCCAGCAGAGTAACAGGGGGCGCGTACGAGCAGTACTTC. It encodes CASRVTGGAYEQYF. The full variable domain, its missing parts supplied by reference TRBV5-1 and TRBJ2-7, is KAGVTQTPRYLIKTRGQQVTLSCSPISGHRSVSWYQQTPGQGLQFLFEYFSETQRNKGNFPGRFSGRQFSNSRSEMNVSTLELGDSALYLCASRVTGGAYEQYFGPGTRLTVT.